This entry lists 28 T cell receptor beta chains sequenced from one sample in a study of beta chain features in type 1 diabetes. Expressed TCRB transcripts were sequenced because the isolated RNA had all been reverse transcribed beforehand. The method was immunoSEQ multiplex PCR; TCRdb's version includes in-frame clones alone and lacks a portion of them. The data contain hundreds of thousands of clones, 11% to 15% of them singletons. Sample: central memory CD4+ T cells from blood. The receptors stem from a man in his thirties or forties in good health.

The sample holds many counts of this clone. This chain links TRBV4-3 with TRBJ1-1; possible D gene TRBD1, 5 bases. V was shortened by 1 base and J by 3 bases, with 6 bases between the two germline ends. Germline values: CDR1 LGHNA, CDR2 YSLEER. The CDR3 is 13 amino acids. The CDR3 spells CASSQGQYTEAFF. As DNA, the CDR3 is TGCGCCAGCAGCCAAGGACAGTACACTGAAGCTTTCTTT.

About this clone itself: Germline and junction disagree at one end, which may indicate a read error. This rearrangement joins TRBV5-1 to TRBJ1-1; D gene unclear. Germline assignment: CDR1 SGHRS and CDR2 YFSETQ. There are 13 residues in the CDR3. This CDR3 reads CASSLVRNTGAFF. CDR3 in DNA: TGCGCCAGCAGCTTGGTACGGAACACTGGAGCTTTCTTT. Based on the CDR3 plus reference TRBV5-1 and TRBJ1-1, the full variable domain is KAGVTQTPRYLIKTRGQQVTLSCSPISGHRSVSWYQQTPGQGLQFLFEYFSETQRNKGNFPGRFSGRQFSNSRSEMNVSTLELGDSALYLCASSLVRNTGAFFGQGTRLTVV.

In regard to this clone: A read error is possible here, since a much larger clone lies one base away. The same CDR3 is also encoded by other DNA sequences in this sample. The V and J genes are TRBV6-5 and TRBJ2-5; 11 positions match TRBD2. Germline assignment: CDR1 MNHEY and CDR2 SVGAGI. The length of the CDR3 is 15 residues. The CDR3, as DNA: TGCGCCAGCAGGGATCTAGCGGGGGGCGTTGAGACCCAGTACTTC. This translates into CASRDLAGGVETQYF.

The gene calls are TRBV29-1 and TRBJ2-5; perhaps TRBD1 as D (6 bases). The DNA end lines up better with TRBJ2-7; the J call may be wrong. The germline V gene has CDR1 SQVTM and CDR2 ANQGSEA. The CDR3 is 13 residues long. The CDR3, as DNA: TGCAGCGTGCGACAGGCCTCAGCCTACGAGCAGTACTTC. This translates into CSVRQASAYEQYF.

This clone came up a few times. The genes are TRBV4-3 and TRBJ2-1, with 12 bases that match TRBD2. There are 20 residues in the CDR3. CDR1 and CDR2 from the germline V gene are LGHNA and YSLEER. J lost 7 bases, V lost 1 base, and 17 bases had no gene match. The CDR3 DNA is TGCGCCAGCAGCCAAGGACTAGCGGGAGCCGCGCGAGGTTTCTGGAATGAGCAGTTCTTC. Translated, it gives CASSQGLAGAARGFWNEQFF.

This chain joins TRBV7-2 and TRBJ1-5; D remains unclear. The length of the CDR3 is 18 residues. V lost 3 bases and J lost 0, with 18 bases in between. Germline V gene sequence: CDR1 SGHTA, CDR2 FQGNSA. CDR3 coding DNA: TGTGCCAGCAGCTTGCTCCGGGCCCCCCCCTATAGCAATCAGCCCCAGCATTTT. The encoded protein is CASSLLRAPPYSNQPQHF.

The chain is built from TRBV27 and TRBJ2-5; D is unresolved. CDR1 and CDR2 (germline): MNHEY, SMNVEV (reference sequence). V gave up 1 base and J gave up 5 bases, with 8 bases separating them. The CDR3 is 13 residues long. CDR3 sequence reads: CASSLWGGETQYF. Here the CDR3 DNA reads TGTGCCAGCAGTTTATGGGGTGGGGAGACCCAGTACTTC.

This clone was seen a handful of times. The rearrangement joins TRBV4-3 to TRBJ2-3, with D tentatively TRBD2 (7 bases). Germline V gene data show CDR1 as LGHNA and CDR2 as YSLEER. V lost 1 base to trimming and J lost 2 bases, with 16 bases between them. The CDR3 spans 17 residues. The CDR3 region has the DNA TGCGCCAGCAGCCAAGGTCTCGGGGGGCGTGACACAGATACGCAGTATTTT. Translated, it gives CASSQGLGGRDTDTQYF.

This clone was detected only a few times. The rearrangement joins TRBV5-1 to TRBJ1-5; TRBD1 matches at 11 bases. Germline assignment: CDR1 SGHRS and CDR2 YFSETQ. The CDR3 contains 15 residues. Losses at the gene ends were 4 bases for V and 6 bases for J; bases not matched to a gene: 6. The CDR3, as DNA: TGCGCCAGCAGCGCCGGACAGGGGGCAGGTCAGCCCCAGCATTTT. Translating gives CASSAGQGAGQPQHF.

This clone has more than one count but fewer than ten. The chain carries TRBV7-6 and TRBJ2-1; tentative D call: TRBD2 (6 bases). Germline loops: CDR1 SGHVS, CDR2 FNYEAQ. Trimming took off 4 bases at V and 0 bases at J, with 13 bases between the two ends. This CDR3 is built from 16 residues. CDR3 sequence (DNA): TGTGCCAGCAGCTCAAGGGACTCGAGCTCCTACAATGAGCAGTTCTTC. It yields the protein CASSSRDSSSYNEQFF.

This clone was detected ten times or more. This chain uses TRBV5-1 with TRBJ2-5; 14 bases match TRBD2. The V and J ends lost 4 bases and 5 bases, in that order; junction bases with no gene match: 7. CDR3 length: 16 residues. CDR1 and CDR2 (germline): SGHRS, YFSETQ. The CDR3 bases are TGCGCCAGCAGCCCGGGACTAGCGGGAGTCGAGGAGACCCAGTACTTC. Amino acids: CASSPGLAGVEETQYF.

This clone was seen only a few times. The chain carries TRBV10-3 and TRBJ2-3; D might be TRBD1 (5 bases). The V end lost 6 bases, the J end lost 5 bases, and 15 bases lay between the germline ends. CDR3 length: 14 residues. The germline gives CDR1 ENHRY, CDR2 SYGVKD. The CDR3 here is CAISPFGAGDTQYF. CDR3 bases: TGTGCCATCAGCCCGTTTGGGGCTGGAGATACGCAGTATTTT.

This clone has just one count. This chain joins TRBV4-3 and TRBJ1-1, with a tentative D call TRBD1 (5 bases). CDR3 size: 15 residues. The V end was cut by 7 bases, the J end by 4 bases, with 19 bases between. CDR1 is LGHNA, CDR2 YSLEER, per germline. Here the CDR3 reads CASTSGSWGSTEAFF. CDR3 DNA sequence: TGCGCCAGCACCTCAGGATCTTGGGGGAGCACTGAAGCTTTCTTT.

This clone appeared many times. This rearrangement joins TRBV29-1 to TRBJ2-7, with TRBD1 matching over 7 bases. The junction had 7 bases not matched to a gene; V was cut back by 7 bases and J by 7 bases. Germline lookup yields CDR1 SQVTM and CDR2 ANQGSEA. This CDR3 spans 11 amino acids. The CDR3 coding sequence is TGCAGCGCCACAGGGGCGGGTGAGCAGTACGTC. It encodes CSATGAGEQYV.

The chain is built from TRBV7-6 and TRBJ2-2, with D hard to call. The CDR3 spans 16 residues. Looked up from germline, CDR1 is SGHVS and CDR2 is FNYEAQ. V lost 1 base, J lost 0 bases, and 9 bases lay in between. The CDR3 protein is CASSLVPKSNTGELFF. CDR3 bases: TGTGCCAGCAGCTTAGTTCCCAAGTCGAACACCGGGGAGCTGTTTTTT. The full variable domain, completed using reference TRBV7-6 and TRBJ2-2, is GAGVSQSPRYKVTKRGQDVALRCDPISGHVSLYWYRQALGQGPEFLTYFNYEAQQDKSGLPNDRFSAERPEGSISTLTIQRTEQRDSAMYRCASSLVPKSNTGELFFGEGSRLTVL.

The rearrangement joins TRBV7-2 to TRBJ2-5, with D possibly matching TRBD1 (5 bases). This CDR3 comprises 13 residues. V lost 5 bases and J lost 4, with 11 bases in between. Germline values: CDR1 SGHTA, CDR2 FQGNSA. DNA of the CDR3: TGTGCCAGCAGCCGCAGGGTTGGAGAGACCCAGTACTTC. Protein sequence: CASSRRVGETQYF.

The chain couples TRBV7-2 to TRBJ2-5; 8 bases match TRBD2. This CDR3 comprises 15 residues. Germline-derived CDR1 and CDR2 are SGHTA and FQGNSA. The junction had 7 bases not matched to a gene; V was cut back by 7 bases and J by 0 bases. CDR3 DNA sequence: TGTGCCAGCAACATAGCGGGGAAGTACCAAGAGACCCAGTACTTC. Translation: CASNIAGKYQETQYF.

This clone was seen more than once but under ten times. V and J are TRBV5-6 and TRBJ2-7; the D is unclear. CDR3 size: 13 residues. Trimming pared 0 bases from V and 3 bases from J, leaving 7 bases between. CDR1 is SGHDT, CDR2 YYEEEE, per germline. In DNA, the CDR3 is TGTGCCAGCAGCTTGGCGGTCAGCTACGAGCAGTACTTC. Translating gives CASSLAVSYEQYF. The entire variable domain, with the rest obtained from reference TRBV5-6 and TRBJ2-7, is as follows: DAGVTQSPTHLIKTRGQQVTLRCSPKSGHDTVSWYQQALGQGPQFIFQYYEEEERQRGNFPDRFSGHQFPNYSSELNVNALLLGDSALYLCASSLAVSYEQYFGPGTRLTVT.

The V and J genes are TRBV2 and TRBJ1-2; a weak D match, TRBD1 (6 bases). This CDR3 comprises 14 residues. Trimming cost V 3 bases and J 5 bases, with 13 bases left between them. Germline values: CDR1 SNHLY, CDR2 FYNNEI. Written as DNA, the CDR3 is TGTGCCAGCAGTGAGACAGGTTTCGGATATGGCTACACCTTC. It specifies CASSETGFGYGYTF. Full variable domain (remainder filled in from reference TRBV2 and TRBJ1-2): EPEVTQTPSHQVTQMGQEVILRCVPISNHLYFYWYRQILGQKVEFLVSFYNNEISEKSEIFDDQFSVERPDGSNFTLKIRSTKLEDSAMYFCASSETGFGYGYTFGSGTRLTVV.

The rearrangement joins TRBV5-6 to TRBJ2-1, with 9 positions matching TRBD1. The CDR3 covers 17 residues. The trim removed 4 bases at V and 6 bases at J, leaving 14 bases unmatched. CDR1 is SGHDT and CDR2 is YYEEEE in the germline V gene. CDR3 nucleotides: TGTGCCAGCAGCCAGGGCGGACAGGGGATGGAGGTCAATGAGCAGTTCTTC. This sequence encodes CASSQGGQGMEVNEQFF.

The sample holds a few counts of this clone. This chain links TRBV7-7 with TRBJ2-7; D unresolved. The J call is doubtful: the DNA matches TRBJ2-5 better. Germline V gene data show CDR1 as SSHAT and CDR2 as FNYEAQ (reference sequence). This CDR3 region has 12 residues. CDR3 loop: CASSLNTETQYF. The CDR3 nucleotides read TGTGCCAGCAGCTTGAACACAGAGACCCAGTACTTC.

This clone has more than one count but fewer than ten. This sequence joins TRBV6-5 and TRBJ2-7; 8 positions match TRBD1. Germline V gene sequence: CDR1 MNHEY, CDR2 SVGAGI. This CDR3 has 12 residues. Trimming cost V 8 bases and J 9 bases; bases outside gene matches: 9. CDR3 in DNA: TGTGCCAGCGTACCCAGGGGGCTGGGGCAGTACGTC. Translation gives CASVPRGLGQYV.

The rearrangement joins TRBV27 to TRBJ2-1; 8 bases are a match to TRBD2. The junction had 10 bases not matched to a gene; V was cut back by 7 bases and J by 5 bases. Germline V lookup: CDR1 MNHEY, CDR2 SMNVEV (reference sequence). The CDR3 is made up of 15 amino acids. DNA for the CDR3: TGTGCCAGCACTATGACCGGGACTAGAAACAATGAGCAGTTCTTC. Protein product: CASTMTGTRNNEQFF.

The chain recombines TRBV7-2 with TRBJ2-1; tentative D call: TRBD2 (5 bases). Deletions cut 2 bases from V and 5 bases from J, with 13 bases between. Germline CDR1 is SGHTA and CDR2 is FQGNSA. The CDR3 extends over 15 amino acids. The CDR3 is CASSLQAAYHNEQFF. CDR3 bases: TGTGCCAGCAGCTTACAAGCGGCGTACCACAATGAGCAGTTCTTC.

This clone showed up many times. The chain joins TRBV7-9 to TRBJ1-1; D uncertain. The CDR3 totals 14 residues. The germline CDR1 and CDR2 sequences are SEHNR and FQNEAQ (reference sequence). V was cut by 5 bases and J by 0 bases, with 10 bases left in between. In DNA form, the CDR3 reads TGTGCCAGCAGCGTAGGACGGGTGAACACTGAAGCTTTCTTT. Amino acid sequence: CASSVGRVNTEAFF.

In nucleotides, the CDR3 is TGCGCCAGCAGCCAAGACAGGGGGTTATATAATTCACCCCTCCACTTT. It specifies CASSQDRGLYNSPLHF. This chain joins TRBV4-3 and TRBJ1-6; the match to TRBD1 covers 7 bases. CDR1 and CDR2 from the germline V gene are LGHNA and YSLEER. V shed 0 bases and J 4 bases; nucleotides not matched to a gene: 3. The CDR3 runs to 16 residues.

The J gene is TRBJ2-5, the V gene TRBV20-1, with no clear D. Germline V gives CDR1 DFQATT, CDR2 SNEGSKA (reference sequence). The CDR3 is 11 amino acids. Trimming shortened V by 3 bases and J by 13 bases, and 15 bases separated the two germline ends. CDR3 in amino acids: CSASGPDVPYF. The CDR3, as DNA: TGCAGTGCTAGTGGGCCGGACGTTCCGTACTTC.

CDR3 bases: TGTGCCAGCAGTCAAAGACAGGGGGTGGCCGAGCAGTACGTC. Its translation: CASSQRQGVAEQYV. The chain couples TRBV6-5 to TRBJ2-7; 9 bases match TRBD1. Germline V gives CDR1 MNHEY, CDR2 SVGAGI. This CDR3 has 14 amino acids. With 5 bases clipped from V and 6 bases from J, the junction kept 8 bases outside the gene matches.